This T cell receptor beta chain was obtained from a study of shared clonotypes between healthy human individuals. Turning to this clone: At the DNA level, this CDR3 is encoded by other sequences in the same sample as well.

Germline values: CDR1 MGHRA, CDR2 YSYEKL. The CDR3 loop spans 12 amino acids. V gave up 4 bases and J gave up 4 bases, with 6 bases separating them. Here immunoSEQ multiplex PCR was the method, and the copy in TCRdb shows in-frame clones only, minus some. The sample yields about 2 million clones, about 95% seen once. The naive CD8 subset, CD45RO-negative cells positively selected for CCR7, excluded terminally differentiated effector memory CD45RA+ cells. Only Caucasian adults living in Nashville, Tennessee served as donors. The chain joins TRBV4-1 to TRBJ2-3; D remains ambiguous. This receptor was obtained from a man between 18 and 35 years old in good health. Material for sequencing was naive CD8+ T cells sorted from blood. CDR3 protein: CASSRVADTQYF. The CDR3 coding sequence is TGCGCCAGCAGCCGCGTGGCAGATACGCAGTATTTT.